Each of the 10 T cell receptor beta chains below was sequenced from the same sample in a study of CD4 T cells in relation to SARS-CoV-2 and coronaviruses. CD4+ T cells from unexposed donors were obtained before the COVID-19 pandemic (2011-2018). Generated by immunoSEQ multiplex PCR, the TCRdb table keeps only in-frame clones and is missing some. Of some 65,000 clones listed, over 80% were seen once; the top ten hold 1.6%. Sequenced sample: memory CD4+ T cells from PBMCs. These receptors were collected from a human donor in good health.

This chain links TRBV11-2 with TRBJ1-1; the D is unclear. There are 14 residues in the CDR3. CDR1 SGHAT and CDR2 FQNNGV come from the germline V gene. Trimming pared 3 bases from V and 0 bases from J, leaving 8 bases between. The CDR3: CASSFGRMNTEAFF. For the CDR3, the DNA is TGTGCCAGCAGCTTTGGGCGCATGAACACTGAAGCTTTCTTT.

The gene calls are TRBV12-3 or TRBV12-4 and TRBJ1-5, with D unclear. CDR3 length: 13 amino acids. Trimming shortened V by 3 bases and J by 1 base, and 4 bases separated the two germline ends. CDR3 amino acids: CASSLESNQPQHF. The CDR3 DNA reads TGTGCCAGCAGTTTGGAGAGCAATCAGCCCCAGCATTTT.

The V and J genes are TRBV7-2 and TRBJ2-1, with 9 bases identical to TRBD2. The V segment lost 6 bases and the J segment 7 bases; nucleotides outside the gene matches: 13. Germline CDR1 reads SGHTA; CDR2 reads FQGNSA. The length of the CDR3 is 16 residues. The CDR3 sequence: CASRPGLAGGLNEQFF. The CDR3 DNA sequence: TGTGCCAGCAGACCCGGTTTGGCGGGGGGGCTGAATGAGCAGTTCTTC.

This clone has more than one count but fewer than ten. The V gene is TRBV18, the J gene TRBJ2-7; unclear D gene. Trimming left V 2 bases short and J 3 bases short, with 8 bases between. This CDR3 is 13 amino acids long. Germline lookup yields CDR1 KGHSH and CDR2 LQKENI. In DNA, the CDR3 is TGTGCCAGCTCACCAGGTCAAGTCTACGAGCAGTACTTC. Translating gives CASSPGQVYEQYF.

V is TRBV11-2 and J is TRBJ1-6; tentatively, D is TRBD1 (6 bases). The CDR3 spans 15 residues. Germline-derived CDR1 and CDR2 are SGHAT and FQNNGV. With 0 bases removed from V and 10 bases from J, the gap between germline ends came to 13 bases. The CDR3 loop is CASSLENRAGSPLHF. CDR3 DNA: TGTGCCAGCAGCTTAGAGAACAGGGCAGGGTCACCCCTCCACTTT.

The genes are TRBV5-1 and TRBJ2-5, with a weak D call TRBD1 (6 bases). V was clipped by 3 bases and J by 2 bases, with 8 bases between them. This CDR3 contains 13 residues. Germline V CDR1 and CDR2: SGHRS, YFSETQ. CDR3 loop: CASSSTGQETQYF. In nucleotides, the CDR3 is TGCGCCAGCAGCTCGACAGGACAAGAGACCCAGTACTTC.

The chain combines TRBV7-6 with TRBJ2-7; D is ambiguous. The CDR3 contains 15 residues. V was pared by 1 base and J by 0 bases, with 10 bases between. The germline V gene has CDR1 SGHVS and CDR2 FNYEAQ. CDR3 nucleotide sequence: TGTGCCAGCAGCTTAGTGCACGGTAGCTCCTACGAGCAGTACTTC. It codes for CASSLVHGSSYEQYF.

This clone occurred once. The genes are TRBV7-2 and TRBJ1-2; 8 bases are shared with TRBD1. The junction had 11 bases not matched to a gene; V was cut back by 0 bases and J by 8 bases. The V gene's germline CDR1 is SGHTA and CDR2 FQGNSA. CDR3 length: 16 residues. The CDR3 here is CASSLALDGRGHGYTF. In DNA, the CDR3 is TGTGCCAGCAGCTTAGCCCTCGACGGCAGGGGGCACGGCTACACCTTC. The whole variable domain, remainder taken from reference TRBV7-2 and TRBJ1-2, is GAGVSQSPSNKVTEKGKDVELRCDPISGHTALYWYRQSLGQGLEFLIYFQGNSAPDKSGLPSDRFSAERTGGSVSTLTIQRTQQEDSAVYLCASSLALDGRGHGYTFGSGTRLTVV.

The CDR3 loop reads CASSGGGYNEQFF. In DNA, the CDR3 is TGTGCCAGCAGCGGGGGGGGATACAATGAGCAGTTCTTC. V gene TRBV7-9 combines with J gene TRBJ2-1; TRBD2 matches 7 bases. CDR3 length equals 13 residues. After removal of 5 bases from V and 4 bases from J, the junction contained 2 bases not matched to a gene. Germline V gene data show CDR1 as SEHNR and CDR2 as FQNEAQ (reference sequence).

This chain uses TRBV3-1 (or the pseudogene TRBV3-2) with TRBJ1-6; 8 positions match TRBD1. J was trimmed by 8 bases and V by 2 bases; bases with no gene match: 2. The CDR3 covers 14 residues. Germline-derived CDR1 and CDR2 are LGHDT and YNNKEL (reference sequence). This CDR3 is CASSQPGGDSPLHF. DNA of the CDR3: TGTGCCAGCAGCCAACCAGGGGGCGATTCACCCCTCCACTTT.